This T cell receptor beta chain was identified during a study of cytomegalovirus exposure and HLA in healthy donors. Points from the study as a whole: An observed cluster of highly shared sequence variants was recorded as a likely sequencing artifact. In a later analysis, V- and J-gene trimming of beta chains associated with a DCLRE1C missense variant, replicated independently.

About this clone: The antigen is not known.

Germline CDR1 SGDLS, CDR2 YYNGEE. The germline V and J ends were trimmed by 0 bases and 4 bases, with 11 bases remaining between them. This CDR3 region has 15 residues. The PCR was carried out with 60 Vbeta primers and 13 Jbeta primers. Per the authors' pipeline: Among the unique TCR beta chains that a later analysis counted, about 81 million in all, around 11 million were shared. Measured with immunoSEQ multiplex PCR; TCRdb has only the in-frame clones, and not every one. For V, J and clone size, that table is used; D and trimming come from the DNA. Seen here are roughly 180,000 clones, roughly 78% observed once, and the top ten hold 13%.

The rearrangement joins TRBV9 to TRBJ2-1; D unclear. This clonotype was sampled from a woman in her forties or fifties in good health and CMV-seropositive. Sequences were obtained from PBMCs. The CDR3, as DNA: TGTGCCAGCAGCGTAGGGGCCGAACTTTACAATGAGCAGTTCTTC. Translation gives CASSVGAELYNEQFF.